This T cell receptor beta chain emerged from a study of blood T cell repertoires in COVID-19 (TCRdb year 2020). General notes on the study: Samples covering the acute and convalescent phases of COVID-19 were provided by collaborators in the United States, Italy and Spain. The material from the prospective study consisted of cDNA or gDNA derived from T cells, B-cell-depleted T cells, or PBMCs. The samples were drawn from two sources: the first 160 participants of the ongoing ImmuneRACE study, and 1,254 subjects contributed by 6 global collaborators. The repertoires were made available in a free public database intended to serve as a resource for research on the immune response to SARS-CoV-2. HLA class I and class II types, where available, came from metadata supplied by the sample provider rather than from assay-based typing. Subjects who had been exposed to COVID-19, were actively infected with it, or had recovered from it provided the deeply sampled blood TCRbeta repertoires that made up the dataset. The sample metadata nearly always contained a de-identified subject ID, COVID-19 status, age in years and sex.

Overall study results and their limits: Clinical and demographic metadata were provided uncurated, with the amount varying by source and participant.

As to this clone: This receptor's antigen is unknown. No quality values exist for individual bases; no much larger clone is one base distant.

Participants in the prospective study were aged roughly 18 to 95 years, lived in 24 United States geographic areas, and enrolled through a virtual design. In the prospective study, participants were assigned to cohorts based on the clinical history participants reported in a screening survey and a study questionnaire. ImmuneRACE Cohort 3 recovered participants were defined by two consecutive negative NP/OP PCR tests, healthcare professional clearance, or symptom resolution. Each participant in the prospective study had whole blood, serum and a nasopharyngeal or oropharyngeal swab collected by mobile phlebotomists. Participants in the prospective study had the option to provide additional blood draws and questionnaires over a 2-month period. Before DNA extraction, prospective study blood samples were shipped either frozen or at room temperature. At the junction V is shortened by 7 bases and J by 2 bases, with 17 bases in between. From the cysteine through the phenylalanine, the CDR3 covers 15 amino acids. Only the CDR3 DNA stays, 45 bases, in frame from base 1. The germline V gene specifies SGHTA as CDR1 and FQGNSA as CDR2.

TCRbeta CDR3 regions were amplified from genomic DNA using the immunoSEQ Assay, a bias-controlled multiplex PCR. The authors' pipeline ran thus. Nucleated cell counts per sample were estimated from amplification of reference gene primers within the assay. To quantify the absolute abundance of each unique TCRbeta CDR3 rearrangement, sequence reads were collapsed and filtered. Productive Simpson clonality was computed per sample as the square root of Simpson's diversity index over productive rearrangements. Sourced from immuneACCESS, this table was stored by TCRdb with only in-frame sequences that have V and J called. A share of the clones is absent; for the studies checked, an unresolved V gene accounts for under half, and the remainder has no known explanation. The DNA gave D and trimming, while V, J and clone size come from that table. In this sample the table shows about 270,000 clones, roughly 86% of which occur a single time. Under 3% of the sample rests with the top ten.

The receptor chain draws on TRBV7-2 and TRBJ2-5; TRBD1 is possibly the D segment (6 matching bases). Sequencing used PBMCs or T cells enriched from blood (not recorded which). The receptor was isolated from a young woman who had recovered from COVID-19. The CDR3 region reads CASTLSGTLQETQYF. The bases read TGTGCCAGCACCCTCTCCGGGACATTACAAGAGACCCAGTACTTC.